This TCR beta chain was profiled in a study of cytomegalovirus exposure and HLA in healthy donors. Findings and caveats of the study: Three chains linked to CMV were shown in vitro to be specific for CMV antigens. Among TCR beta chains of equal frequency, HLA-associated ones were more clonally expanded in a later analysis. With later analysis, a missense DCLRE1C variant became linked to TCR beta V- and J-gene trimming.

The donors comprised healthy bone marrow donors. Comments on this clone: Antigen specificity is unknown.

PCR primers comprised 60 Vbeta and 13 Jbeta primers. The repertoire was sequenced with immunoSEQ multiplex PCR; TCRdb's copy has only in-frame clones and lacks some. This sample has about 160,000 clones, with approximately 90% found just once. Sequencing was carried out using PBMCs. The receptor comes from a woman in her 30s in good health and CMV-seronegative.

The CDR3 reads CAISELGQGAYEQYF. The DNA of the CDR3 is TGTGCCATCAGTGAGTTGGGACAGGGGGCCTACGAGCAGTACTTC. This chain connects TRBV10-3 to TRBJ2-7; 11 nucleotides line up with TRBD1. CDR3 length: 15 amino acids. In germline, CDR1 is ENHRY, CDR2 SYGVKD. J gave up 2 bases and V 1 base, and 1 base lay outside the gene matches.